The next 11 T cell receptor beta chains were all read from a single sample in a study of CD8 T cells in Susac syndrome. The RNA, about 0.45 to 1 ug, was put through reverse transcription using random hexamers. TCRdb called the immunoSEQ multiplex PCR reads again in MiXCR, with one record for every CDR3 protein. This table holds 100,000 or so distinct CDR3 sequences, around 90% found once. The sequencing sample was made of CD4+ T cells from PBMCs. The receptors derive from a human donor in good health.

CDR3 DNA sequence: TGTGCCAGCAGTTCGGGACTCTTCTTAAGTCCAATAGCGGAGACCCAGTACTTC. Amino acids: CASSSGLFLSPIAETQYF. This chain connects TRBV6-2 or TRBV6-3 to TRBJ2-5, with D perhaps matching TRBD2 (6 bases). V was pared by 4 bases and J by 5 bases, with 26 bases between. CDR1 is MNHEY, CDR2 SVGEGT, per germline. CDR3 length equals 18 residues.

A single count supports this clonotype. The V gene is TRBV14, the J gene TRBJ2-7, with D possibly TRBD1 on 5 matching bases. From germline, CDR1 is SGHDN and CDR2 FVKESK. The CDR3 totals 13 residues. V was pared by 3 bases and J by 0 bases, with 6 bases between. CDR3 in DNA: TGTGCCAGCAGCCATACAGGCTCCTACGAGCAGTACTTC. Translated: CASSHTGSYEQYF.

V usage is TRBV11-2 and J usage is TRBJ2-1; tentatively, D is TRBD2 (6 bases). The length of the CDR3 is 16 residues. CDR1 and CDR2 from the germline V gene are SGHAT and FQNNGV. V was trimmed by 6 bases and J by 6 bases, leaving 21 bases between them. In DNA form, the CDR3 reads TGTGCCAGCAGTAAAACGGGAGCGGGCCCCAGCAATGAGCAGTTCTTC. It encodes CASSKTGAGPSNEQFF.

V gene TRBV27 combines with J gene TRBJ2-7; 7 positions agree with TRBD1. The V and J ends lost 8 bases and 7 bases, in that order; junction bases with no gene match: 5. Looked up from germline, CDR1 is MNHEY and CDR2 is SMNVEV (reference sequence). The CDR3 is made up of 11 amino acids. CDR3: CASGDRAEQYF. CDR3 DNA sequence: TGTGCCAGCGGTGACAGGGCGGAGCAGTACTTC.

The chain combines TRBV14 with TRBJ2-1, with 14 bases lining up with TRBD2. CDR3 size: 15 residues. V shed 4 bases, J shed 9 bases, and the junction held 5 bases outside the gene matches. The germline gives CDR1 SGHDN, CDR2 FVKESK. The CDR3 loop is CASSPGLAGVGEQFF. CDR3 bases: TGTGCCAGCAGCCCGGGACTAGCGGGAGTAGGTGAGCAGTTCTTC.

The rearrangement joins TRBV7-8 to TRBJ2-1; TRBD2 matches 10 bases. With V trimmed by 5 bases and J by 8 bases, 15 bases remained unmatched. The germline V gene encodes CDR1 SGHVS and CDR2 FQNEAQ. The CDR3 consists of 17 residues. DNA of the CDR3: TGTGCCAGCAGCAGATCGGTAGCGGGAGGCTCCTTCCATGAGCAGTTCTTC. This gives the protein CASSRSVAGGSFHEQFF. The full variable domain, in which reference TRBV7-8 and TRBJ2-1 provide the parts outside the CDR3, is GAGVSQSPRYKVAKRGQDVALRCDPISGHVSLFWYQQALGQGPEFLTYFQNEAQLDKSGLPSDRFFAERPEGSVSTLKIQRTQQEDSAVYLCASSRSVAGGSFHEQFFGPGTRLTVL.

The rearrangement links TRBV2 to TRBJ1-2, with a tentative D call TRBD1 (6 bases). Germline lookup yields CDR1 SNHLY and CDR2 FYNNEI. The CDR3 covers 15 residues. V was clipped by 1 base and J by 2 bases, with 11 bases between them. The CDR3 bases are TGTGCCAGCAGTGAAGGGGCAGGGGCGAACTATGGCTACACCTTC. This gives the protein CASSEGAGANYGYTF.

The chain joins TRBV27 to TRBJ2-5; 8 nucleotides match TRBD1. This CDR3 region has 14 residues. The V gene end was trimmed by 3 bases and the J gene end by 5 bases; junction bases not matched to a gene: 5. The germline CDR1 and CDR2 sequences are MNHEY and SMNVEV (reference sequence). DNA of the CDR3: TGTGCCAGCAGTTTCCAGGGGGCAAGGGAGACCCAGTACTTC. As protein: CASSFQGARETQYF.

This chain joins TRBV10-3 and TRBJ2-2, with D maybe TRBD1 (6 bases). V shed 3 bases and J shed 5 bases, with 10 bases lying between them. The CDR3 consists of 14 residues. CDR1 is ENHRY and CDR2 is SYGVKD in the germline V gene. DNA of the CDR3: TGTGCCATCAGTGATAAGGGGGAGACCGGGGAGCTGTTTTTT. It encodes CAISDKGETGELFF.

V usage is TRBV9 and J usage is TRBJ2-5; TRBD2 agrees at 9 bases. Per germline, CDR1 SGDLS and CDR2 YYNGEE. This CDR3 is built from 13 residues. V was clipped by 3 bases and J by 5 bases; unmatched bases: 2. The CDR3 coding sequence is TGTGCCAGCAGCGCACTAGCGGGTGAGACCCAGTACTTC. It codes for CASSALAGETQYF.

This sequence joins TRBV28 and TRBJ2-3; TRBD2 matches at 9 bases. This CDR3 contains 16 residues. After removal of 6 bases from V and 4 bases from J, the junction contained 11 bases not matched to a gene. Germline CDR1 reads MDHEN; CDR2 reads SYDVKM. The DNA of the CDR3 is TGTGCCAGCAGCTATCCTAGCGGGACAATACCAGATACGCAGTATTTT. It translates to CASSYPSGTIPDTQYF.